The following is a T cell receptor beta chain sequence with its context. No antigen is known for it. Data came from immunoSEQ multiplex PCR; TCRdb stores just in-frame clones and leaves some out. The sample shows around 110,000 clones, 90% of them seen only once. This sample is part of a study of graft-versus-host responses after intestinal transplantation. This CDR3 has 15 residues. V was cut by 1 base and J by 1 base, with 11 bases left in between. Germline CDR1 and CDR2: LNHDA and SQIVND (reference sequence). The genes are TRBV19 and TRBJ2-7; D gene ambiguous. The starting material was unstimulated CD4+ T cells sorted from spleen or lymph node cells, obtained before intestinal transplant. This sequence originates from a human donor who received an intestinal transplant. The CDR3 DNA is TGTGCCAGTAGTATAGGGCGGCTCGGATCCTACGAGCAGTACTTC. Its protein is CASSIGRLGSYEQYF.